The rows below give T cell receptor beta chains drawn from one sample of a study of blood T cell repertoires in COVID-19. Profiled with immunoSEQ multiplex PCR; TCRdb holds only in-frame clones, not every one. The sample shows approximately 130,000 clones, 85% to 90% of them seen only once. The sample taken for sequencing was peripheral blood. The source of these receptors is a man between 45 and 60 years old with active COVID-19. The CDR3 runs from the conserved cysteine through the conserved F or W. The D gene is left open where the match is weak. Rows give clone size only sometimes, using once, few, many, or a class for an expanded clone.

v_gene	j_gene	d_gene	abundance	CDR3aa	CDR3nt
TRBV19	TRBJ2-1	TRBD2	.	CASSSSGGAAYNEQFF	TGTGCCAGTAGTTCTAGCGGGGGGGCCGCCTACAATGAGCAGTTCTTC
TRBV18	TRBJ2-7	.	.	CASSPRETYEQYF	TGTGCCAGCTCACCCAGGGAAACCTACGAGCAGTACTTC
TRBV11-2	TRBJ1-4	.	.	CASSLGRGGNEKLFF	TGTGCCAGCAGCTTAGGGCGTGGAGGGAACGAAAAACTGTTTTTT
TRBV7-9	TRBJ2-7	.	.	CASSLGPSWEQYF	TGTGCCAGCAGCTTAGGGCCTAGTTGGGAGCAGTACTTC
TRBV9	TRBJ2-3	.	.	CASSAQGSGTDTQYF	TGTGCCAGCAGCGCTCAGGGAAGTGGCACAGATACGCAGTATTTT
TRBV4-3	TRBJ2-3	TRBD2	.	CASSQGSGGTTDTQYF	TGCGCCAGCAGCCAAGGAAGCGGGGGGACCACAGATACGCAGTATTTT
TRBV5-1	TRBJ2-7	TRBD2	few	CASRPGRGAPYEQYF	TGCGCCAGCCGCCCCGGGCGGGGGGCCCCCTACGAGCAGTACTTC
TRBV4-3	TRBJ1-2	TRBD1	.	CASSQDDRGDYGYTF	TGCGCCAGCAGCCAAGACGACAGGGGAGACTATGGCTACACCTTC
TRBV9	TRBJ2-3	TRBD2	.	CASSPLSSGSTTDTQYF	TGTGCCAGCAGCCCCCTTTCTAGCGGGAGCACCACAGATACGCAGTATTTT
TRBV9	TRBJ2-7	TRBD1	.	CASSEGHRGPGEQYF	TGTGCCAGCAGCGAGGGTCATAGGGGGCCTGGCGAGCAGTACTTC
TRBV6-5	TRBJ1-2	TRBD1	.	CASSPRDRVRGYTF	TGTGCCAGCAGTCCCCGGGACAGGGTACGTGGCTACACCTTC
TRBV2	TRBJ1-5	TRBD1	.	CASSGGQGGNQPQHF	TGTGCCAGCAGCGGGGGACAGGGAGGCAATCAGCCCCAGCATTTT
TRBV12-3/TRBV12-4	TRBJ2-1	TRBD2	.	CASSLTSGGEQFF	TGTGCCAGCAGCCTTACTAGCGGGGGTGAGCAGTTCTTC
TRBV6-5	TRBJ2-7	TRBD2	few	CATLFSGGYEQYF	TGTGCCACCCTTTTCAGCGGGGGATACGAGCAGTACTTC
TRBV5-1	TRBJ1-1	.	.	CASSLGGQMNTEAFF	TGCGCCAGCAGCTTGGGGGGACAAATGAACACTGAAGCTTTCTTT
TRBV4-1	TRBJ1-4	.	.	CASSQVGGRGARLFF	TGCGCCAGCAGCCAAGTTGGAGGGAGGGGCGCGAGGCTGTTTTTT
TRBV7-8	TRBJ1-6	.	.	CASSIEQGPYNSPLHF	TGTGCCAGCAGCATTGAACAGGGACCCTATAATTCACCCCTCCACTTT
TRBV19	TRBJ1-2	.	.	CASRSAGKPSAYGYTF	TGTGCCAGTAGATCCGCAGGGAAGCCTTCTGCCTATGGCTACACCTTC
TRBV19	TRBJ1-4	TRBD1	.	CASSIGRGSTNEKLFF	TGTGCCAGTAGTATTGGCAGGGGGTCAACTAATGAAAAACTGTTTTTT
TRBV2	TRBJ1-6	.	.	CASKTGGDWDNSPLHF	TGTGCCAGCAAAACGGGGGGGGATTGGGATAATTCACCCCTCCACTTT
TRBV28	TRBJ2-7	TRBD1	few	CASNRDRTNYEQYF	TGTGCCAGCAATCGGGACAGGACTAACTACGAGCAGTACTTC
TRBV7-2	TRBJ1-5	TRBD1	.	CASSRTTGDQPQHF	TGTGCCAGCAGTCGAACCACAGGGGATCAGCCCCAGCATTTT
TRBV2	TRBJ2-7	TRBD1	.	CASRGTVSSYEQYF	TGTGCCAGCAGAGGGACAGTCAGCTCCTACGAGCAGTACTTC
TRBV30	TRBJ1-3	.	.	CAWSFVGGNTIYF	TGTGCCTGGTCATTCGTCGGTGGAAACACCATATATTTT
TRBV2	TRBJ1-1	TRBD1	.	CASRGWGQVTNTEAFF	TGTGCCAGCAGGGGGTGGGGACAGGTGACGAACACTGAAGCTTTCTTT
TRBV7-9	TRBJ1-4	TRBD1	.	CASSSNRDSNEKLFF	TGTGCCAGCAGCTCGAACCGGGACAGTAATGAAAAACTGTTTTTT
TRBV5-4	TRBJ2-2	TRBD1	.	CAGHRGEGELFF	TGTGCCGGGCACAGGGGTGAGGGGGAGCTGTTTTTT
TRBV4-1	TRBJ2-7	TRBD2	few	CASSQDRSGTNYEQYF	TGCGCCAGCAGCCAAGATAGATCGGGGACTAACTACGAGCAGTACTTC
TRBV5-1	TRBJ2-1	TRBD2	.	CASSSSSGGASYNEQFF	TGCGCCAGCAGCTCGTCCAGCGGGGGGGCCTCGTACAATGAGCAGTTCTTC
TRBV2	TRBJ1-5	.	few	CASSLQNQPQHF	TGTGCCAGCAGTCTCCAGAATCAGCCCCAGCATTTT
TRBV7-2	TRBJ2-7	.	few	CASSLGRGSSYEQYF	TGTGCCAGCAGCTTAGGCAGGGGCAGCTCCTACGAGCAGTACTTC
TRBV11-2	TRBJ2-1	.	.	CASSWAGAIYNEQFF	TGTGCCAGCAGCTGGGCGGGGGCTATATACAATGAGCAGTTCTTC
TRBV7-2	TRBJ2-7	.	.	CASSFRSYEQYF	TGTGCCAGCAGCTTCCGCTCCTACGAGCAGTACTTC
TRBV19	TRBJ1-1	.	.	CASSIYGYTEAFF	TGTGCCAGTAGTATATATGGCTACACTGAAGCTTTCTTT
TRBV14	TRBJ2-7	TRBD1	.	CASSRQGQGSYEQYF	TGTGCCAGCAGTCGCCAGGGACAGGGCTCCTACGAGCAGTACTTC
TRBV11-2	TRBJ2-7	.	few	CASSFTTGEGEQYF	TGTGCCAGCAGCTTCACGACAGGGGAGGGCGAGCAGTACTTC
TRBV7-2	TRBJ1-2	TRBD1	.	CASSSLMRQGQQTNYGYTF	TGTGCCAGCAGCTCTTTAATGAGACAGGGGCAACAGACTAACTATGGCTACACCTTC
TRBV2	TRBJ2-7	TRBD2	few	CASILGASGQVEQYF	TGTGCCAGCATCCTTGGGGCTAGCGGGCAGGTCGAGCAGTACTTC
TRBV6-5	TRBJ2-5	.	.	CASGLQETQYF	TGTGCCAGCGGGCTTCAAGAGACCCAGTACTTC
TRBV6-4	TRBJ1-6	.	.	CASSLEGGLKSPLHF	TGTGCCAGCAGCCTCGAGGGAGGGCTTAAGTCACCCCTCCACTTT
TRBV11-2	TRBJ1-2	TRBD1	.	CASSLGTANGYTF	TGTGCCAGCAGCCTAGGGACAGCAAATGGCTACACCTTC